These 18 T cell receptor beta chains originate from one sample sequenced in a study of blood T cells in healthy people across ages. Together with a sample-barcoded 5' primer, a J-beta primer mix was included in a second PCR lasting about 6 to 11 cycles. MiXCR, applied by TCRdb to the 5' RACE reads, yields one record per CDR3 protein. This table holds roughly 1.5 million distinct CDR3 sequences, about 42% found once. The material sequenced was blood. The receptors come from a woman under 30 in good health.

The rearrangement uses TRBV20-1 and TRBJ1-2; D is uncertain. The CDR3 totals 11 residues. The germline V gene encodes CDR1 DFQATT and CDR2 SNEGSKA (reference sequence). V lost 6 bases and J lost 4, with 9 bases in between. DNA for the CDR3: TGCAGTGCAGAATCGGGCTATGGCTACACCTTC. Protein product: CSAESGYGYTF.

The rearrangement joins TRBV6-5 to TRBJ2-7, with 12 bases fitting TRBD2. Germline-derived CDR1 and CDR2 are MNHEY and SVGAGI. The CDR3 contains 17 residues. Unmatched junction bases numbered 6, after V lost 0 bases and J lost 3 bases. CDR3 nucleotide sequence: TGTGCCAGCAGTTACTCGAGTGCTAGCGGGGGGGGCTACGAGCAGTACTTC. As protein: CASSYSSASGGGYEQYF.

The chain uses TRBV20-1 and TRBJ2-1; D is possibly TRBD2 (6 bases). Germline V gene sequence: CDR1 DFQATT, CDR2 SNEGSKA (reference sequence). Trimming shortened V by 6 bases and J by 1 base, and 13 bases separated the two germline ends. CDR3 length: 14 residues. The chain's CDR3 is CSAPAGPSYNEQFF. The CDR3 DNA reads TGCAGTGCCCCTGCGGGGCCGTCCTACAATGAGCAGTTCTTC.

This sequence joins TRBV5-1 and TRBJ1-1; possibly TRBD1 for D (5 bases). The CDR3 loop spans 14 amino acids. Deletions cut 3 bases from V and 1 base from J, with 10 bases between. Looked up from germline, CDR1 is SGHRS and CDR2 is YFSETQ. CDR3 region: CASSSHGTNTEAFF. DNA of the CDR3: TGCGCCAGCAGCTCTCATGGGACGAACACTGAAGCTTTCTTT.

In its sample, this clonotype was seen a few times. The V gene is TRBV10-3, the J gene TRBJ1-2, with 10 bases that match TRBD1. There are 15 residues in the CDR3. Germline V lookup: CDR1 ENHRY, CDR2 SYGVKD. Unmatched junction bases numbered 9, after V lost 2 bases and J lost 9 bases. The CDR3 region is CAISEARDRGLSYTF. The DNA of the CDR3 is TGTGCCATCAGTGAGGCCCGGGACAGGGGCCTCAGCTACACCTTC.

The chain employs TRBV9 and TRBJ2-7; D remains unclear. In germline, CDR1 is SGDLS, CDR2 YYNGEE. Trimming left V 0 bases short and J 7 bases short, with 20 bases between. The CDR3 totals 16 residues. The CDR3 region has the DNA TGTGCCAGCAGCGTAGCTGGCCAGATAACCTACAATGAGCAGTACTTC. Protein product: CASSVAGQITYNEQYF.

The V and J genes are TRBV21-1 and TRBJ2-1. TRBV21-1 is shown as a pseudogene. This CDR3 contains 16 residues. CDR3 sequence (DNA): TGTGCCAGCAGCAAAGCACCAGCTAGCTCCTACAATGAGCAGTTCTTC. Its translation: CASSKAPASSYNEQFF.

At least ten counts were recorded for this clonotype. Here the CDR3 DNA reads TGCAGTGCTAGAGATTGGGACAGGGAGACGCAGTATTTT. As protein: CSARDWDRETQYF. J is TRBJ2-3 and V is TRBV20-1, with TRBD1 identical over 9 bases. This CDR3 is 13 amino acids long. CDR1 and CDR2 from the germline V gene are DFQATT and SNEGSKA (reference sequence). V was pared by 0 bases and J by 9 bases, with 4 bases of the junction left unmatched.

This rearrangement joins TRBV4-1 to TRBJ2-1; TRBD2 matches at 8 bases. Trimming took 1 base from V and 8 from J; bases not matched to a gene: 7. The germline V gene has CDR1 MGHRA and CDR2 YSYEKL. This CDR3 contains 15 residues. The CDR3 nucleotides are TGCGCCAGCAGCCAAGCGGGGGGGCCATTCGATGAGCAGTTCTTC. Translation gives CASSQAGGPFDEQFF.

This clonotype has a handful of counts. DNA for the CDR3: TGTGCCAGCAGTGAATCGATCGGCTCACCCCTCCACTTT. The encoded protein is CASSESIGSPLHF. This sequence joins TRBV25-1 and TRBJ1-6; no definite D call. Per the germline V gene, CDR1 is MGHDK and CDR2 is SYGVNS. With 1 base removed from V and 10 bases from J, the gap between germline ends came to 8 bases. This CDR3 is built from 13 residues.

Comment on this clonotype: A read error is possible here, since a much larger clone lies one base away. The chain carries TRBV7-2 and TRBJ2-7; no definite D call. The CDR3 sequence is 15 residues long. Germline V lookup: CDR1 SGHTA, CDR2 FQGNSA. CDR3 protein: CASSLERGVSDEQYF. CDR3 coding DNA: TGTGCCAGCAGCTTAGAGCGTGGGGTCTCCGACGAGCAGTACTTC. The full variable domain, its missing parts supplied by reference TRBV7-2 and TRBJ2-7, is GAGVSQSPSNKVTEKGKDVELRCDPISGHTALYWYRQSLGQGLEFLIYFQGNSAPDKSGLPSDRFSAERTGGSVSTLTIQRTQQEDSAVYLCASSLERGVSDEQYFGPGTRLTVT.

This clonotype was picked up a small number of times. The chain uses TRBV4-1 and TRBJ2-3; D remains unclear. This CDR3 spans 15 amino acids. CDR1 and CDR2 (germline): MGHRA, YSYEKL. The V end lost 4 bases, the J end lost 4 bases, and 15 bases lay between the germline ends. CDR3 nucleotide sequence: TGCGCCAGCAGCCCCGCGAGGAATGTGGCAGATACGCAGTATTTT. Translating it yields CASSPARNVADTQYF.

This clonotype was seen once. CDR3 bases: TGTGCCAGCAGCTTGCCCTCCGGGACAGGGGTCGGGGAGCTGTTTTTT. As protein: CASSLPSGTGVGELFF. This chain joins TRBV7-9 and TRBJ2-2, with 10 bases matching TRBD1. Germline V CDR1 and CDR2: SEHNR, FQNEAQ (reference sequence). The CDR3 sequence is 16 residues long. Trimming removed 3 bases from V and 7 bases from J; junction bases left unmatched: 8.

This rearrangement joins TRBV29-1 to TRBJ2-1, with 9 bases fitting TRBD2. With 4 bases clipped from V and 9 bases from J, the junction kept 19 bases outside the gene matches. This CDR3 spans 17 amino acids. Germline V gene sequence: CDR1 SQVTM, CDR2 ANQGSEA. CDR3 loop: CSVVLVQGNSGRSEQFF. The CDR3 DNA reads as TGCAGCGTTGTTTTGGTACAGGGTAACAGCGGGAGGTCTGAGCAGTTCTTC.

This clonotype was seen a handful of times. The chain links TRBV7-9 to TRBJ2-3; D is unclear. Germline assignment: CDR1 SEHNR and CDR2 FQNEAQ (reference sequence). The V and J ends lost 5 bases and 0 bases respectively, with 6 bases between them. This CDR3 region has 13 residues. For the CDR3, the DNA is TGTGCCAGCAGCGCCTACAGCACAGATACGCAGTATTTT. Translated, it gives CASSAYSTDTQYF.

This clonotype has only a few counts. This chain uses TRBV7-9 with TRBJ1-1; D remains ambiguous. CDR3 length equals 12 residues. V lost 8 bases and J 1 base, leaving 8 bases between the germline ends. Looked up from germline, CDR1 is SEHNR and CDR2 is FQNEAQ (reference sequence). The CDR3: CASWEGNTEAFF. The CDR3 DNA follows: TGTGCCAGCTGGGAGGGGAACACTGAAGCTTTCTTT.

This clonotype appeared a single time. This sequence joins TRBV6-2 or TRBV6-3 and TRBJ1-3, with D possibly TRBD1 on 6 matching bases. V was cut by 2 bases and J by 9 bases, with 20 bases left in between. Germline assignment: CDR1 MNHEY and CDR2 SVGEGT. This CDR3 spans 16 amino acids. The CDR3 here is CASSYAGERRGGTIYF. CDR3 DNA sequence: TGTGCCAGCAGTTACGCCGGAGAAAGAAGAGGGGGCACCATATATTTT.

The gene calls are TRBV14 and TRBJ2-5; 7 positions match TRBD1. This CDR3 region has 15 residues. The junction had 9 bases not matched to a gene; V was cut back by 4 bases and J by 4 bases. Germline assignment: CDR1 SGHDN and CDR2 FVKESK. The CDR3 sequence is CASSPDQGVSETQYF. CDR3 nucleotides: TGTGCCAGCAGCCCTGACCAGGGGGTTTCAGAGACCCAGTACTTC.